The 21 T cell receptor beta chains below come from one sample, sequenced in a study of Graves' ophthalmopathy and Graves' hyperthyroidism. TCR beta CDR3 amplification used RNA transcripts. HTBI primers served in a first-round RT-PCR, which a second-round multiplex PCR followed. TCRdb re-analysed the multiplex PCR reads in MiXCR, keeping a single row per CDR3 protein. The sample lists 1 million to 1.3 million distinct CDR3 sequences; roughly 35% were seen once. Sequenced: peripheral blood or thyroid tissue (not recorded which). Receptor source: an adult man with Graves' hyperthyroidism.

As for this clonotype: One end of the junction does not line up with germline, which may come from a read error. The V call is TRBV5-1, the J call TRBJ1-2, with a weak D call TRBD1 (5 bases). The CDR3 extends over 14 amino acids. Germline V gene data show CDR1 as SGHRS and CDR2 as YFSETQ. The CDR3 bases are TGTGCCAGCAGCCCCGGGGACCTTAACTATGGCTACACCTTC. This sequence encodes CASSPGDLNYGYTF.

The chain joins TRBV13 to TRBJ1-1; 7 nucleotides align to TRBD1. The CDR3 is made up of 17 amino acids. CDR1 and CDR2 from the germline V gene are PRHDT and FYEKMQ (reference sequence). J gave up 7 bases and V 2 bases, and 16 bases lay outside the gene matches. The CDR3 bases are TGTGCCAGCAGCTTAAACACCGATCAGGACAGGTGGGATGAAGCTTTCTTT. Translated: CASSLNTDQDRWDEAFF.

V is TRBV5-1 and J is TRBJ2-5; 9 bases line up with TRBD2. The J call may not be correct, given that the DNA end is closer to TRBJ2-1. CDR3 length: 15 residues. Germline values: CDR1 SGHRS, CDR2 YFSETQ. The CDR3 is CASSLISGRFNEQFF. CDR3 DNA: TGCGCCAGCAGCTTGATCAGCGGGAGGTTCAATGAGCAGTTCTTC.

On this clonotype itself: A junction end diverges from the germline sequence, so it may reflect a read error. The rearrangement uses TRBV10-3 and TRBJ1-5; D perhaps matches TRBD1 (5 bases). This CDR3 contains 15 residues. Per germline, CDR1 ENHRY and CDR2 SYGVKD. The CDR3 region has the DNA TGTGCCAGCAGTACGGTCGCTGGGGCTTCGGAGCCCCAGCATTTT. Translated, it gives CASSTVAGASEPQHF.

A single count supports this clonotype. The CDR3 spells CAWGFLAGLTYEQYF. CDR3 in DNA: TGTGCCTGGGGATTTCTAGCGGGACTAACCTACGAGCAGTACTTC. The chain uses TRBV9 and TRBJ2-7; 9 positions match TRBD2. J lost 2 bases, V lost 10 bases, and 13 bases had no gene match. Germline V gene sequence: CDR1 SGDLS, CDR2 YYNGEE. This CDR3 has 15 residues. Filled out from reference TRBV9 and TRBJ2-7, the complete variable domain reads DSGVTQTPKHLITATGQRVTLRCSPRSGDLSVYWYQQSLDQGLQFLIQYYNGEERAKGNILERFSAQQFPDLHSELNLSSLELGDSALYFCAWGFLAGLTYEQYFGPGTRLTVT.

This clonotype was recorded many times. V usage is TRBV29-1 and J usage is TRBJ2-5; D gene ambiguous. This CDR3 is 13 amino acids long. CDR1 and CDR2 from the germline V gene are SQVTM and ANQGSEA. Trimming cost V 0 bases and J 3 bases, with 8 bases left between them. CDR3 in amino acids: CSVEDSAEETQYF. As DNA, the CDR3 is TGCAGCGTTGAAGATTCAGCAGAAGAGACCCAGTACTTC.

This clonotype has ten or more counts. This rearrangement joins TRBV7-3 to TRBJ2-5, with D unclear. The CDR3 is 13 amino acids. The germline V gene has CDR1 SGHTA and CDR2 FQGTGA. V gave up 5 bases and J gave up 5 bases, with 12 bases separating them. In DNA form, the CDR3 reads TGTGCCAGCAGCCAAAGCCGTGGTGAGACCCAGTACTTC. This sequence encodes CASSQSRGETQYF.

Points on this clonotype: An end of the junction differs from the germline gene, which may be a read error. The CDR3 DNA reads as TGCAGCGTTGAGATTAGCGGGACCGGGGAGCTGTCTTGG. The encoded protein is CSVEISGTGELSW. The V gene is TRBV29-1, the J gene TRBJ2-2, with TRBD2 matching over 8 bases. The CDR3 totals 13 residues. Germline V gene sequence: CDR1 SQVTM, CDR2 ANQGSEA.

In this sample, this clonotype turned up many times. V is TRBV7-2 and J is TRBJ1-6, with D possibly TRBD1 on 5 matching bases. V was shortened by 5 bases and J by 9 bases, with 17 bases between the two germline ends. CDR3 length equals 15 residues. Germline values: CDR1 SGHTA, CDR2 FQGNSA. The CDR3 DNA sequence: TGTGCCAGCAGCCCAGGGCGGGGCGCGGGTTCACCCCTCCACTTT. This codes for CASSPGRGAGSPLHF.

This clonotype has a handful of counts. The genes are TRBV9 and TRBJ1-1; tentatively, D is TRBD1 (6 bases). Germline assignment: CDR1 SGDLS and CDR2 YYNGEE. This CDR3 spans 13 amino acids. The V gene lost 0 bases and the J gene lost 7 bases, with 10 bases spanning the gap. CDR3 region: CASSVGGQGEAFF. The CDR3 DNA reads TGTGCCAGCAGCGTAGGGGGGCAGGGTGAAGCTTTCTTT.

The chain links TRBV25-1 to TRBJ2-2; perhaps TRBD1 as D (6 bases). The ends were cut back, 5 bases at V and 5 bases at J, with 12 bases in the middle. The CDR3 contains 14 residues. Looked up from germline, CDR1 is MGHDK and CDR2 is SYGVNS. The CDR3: CASSSPQGTGELFF. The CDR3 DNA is TGTGCCAGCAGTTCCCCCCAGGGGACCGGGGAGCTGTTTTTT.

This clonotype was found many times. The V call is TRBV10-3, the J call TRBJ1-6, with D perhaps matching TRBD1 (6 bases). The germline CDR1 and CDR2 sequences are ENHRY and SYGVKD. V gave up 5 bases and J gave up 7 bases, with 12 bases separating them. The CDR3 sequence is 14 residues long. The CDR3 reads CAISQTGDNSPLHF. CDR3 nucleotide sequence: TGTGCCATCAGTCAGACAGGCGACAATTCACCCCTCCACTTT.

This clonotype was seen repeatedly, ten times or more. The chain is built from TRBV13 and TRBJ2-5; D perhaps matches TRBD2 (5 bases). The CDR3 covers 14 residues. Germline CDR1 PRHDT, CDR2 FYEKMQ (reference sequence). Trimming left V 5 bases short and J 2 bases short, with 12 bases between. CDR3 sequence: CASSLRTGQETQYF. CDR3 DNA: TGTGCCAGCAGCCTGAGGACGGGGCAAGAGACCCAGTACTTC.

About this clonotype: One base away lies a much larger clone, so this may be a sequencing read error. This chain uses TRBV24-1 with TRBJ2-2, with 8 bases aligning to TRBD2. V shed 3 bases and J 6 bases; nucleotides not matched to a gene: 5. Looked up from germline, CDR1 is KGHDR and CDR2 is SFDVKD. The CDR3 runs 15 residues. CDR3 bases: TGTGCCACCAGTGATGGGGGACTAGTCTCCGGGGAGCTGTTTTTT. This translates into CATSDGGLVSGELFF.

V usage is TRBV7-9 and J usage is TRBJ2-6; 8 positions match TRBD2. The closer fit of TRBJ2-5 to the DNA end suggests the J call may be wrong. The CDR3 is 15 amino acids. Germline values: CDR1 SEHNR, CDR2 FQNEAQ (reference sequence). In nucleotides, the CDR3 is TGTGCCAGCAGCCCCCCACCGGGACTAGGGGAGACCCAGTACTTC. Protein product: CASSPPPGLGETQYF.

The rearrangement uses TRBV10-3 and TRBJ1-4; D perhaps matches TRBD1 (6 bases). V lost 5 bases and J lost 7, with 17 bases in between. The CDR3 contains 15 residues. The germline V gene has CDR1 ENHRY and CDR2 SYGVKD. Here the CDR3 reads CAISFEGRGPEKLFF. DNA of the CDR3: TGTGCCATCAGTTTCGAGGGCAGGGGACCTGAAAAACTGTTTTTT.

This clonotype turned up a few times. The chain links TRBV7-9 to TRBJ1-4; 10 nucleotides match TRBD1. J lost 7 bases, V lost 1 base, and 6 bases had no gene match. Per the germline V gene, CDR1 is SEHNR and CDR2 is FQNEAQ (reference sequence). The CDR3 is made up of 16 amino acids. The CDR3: CASSLGSGQGGEKLFF. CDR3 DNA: TGTGCCAGCAGCTTAGGATCCGGACAGGGGGGTGAAAAACTGTTTTTT. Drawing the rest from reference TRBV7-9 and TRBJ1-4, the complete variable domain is DTGVSQNPRHKITKRGQNVTFRCDPISEHNRLYWYRQTLGQGPEFLTYFQNEAQLEKSRLLSDRFSAERPKGSFSTLEIQRTEQGDSAMYLCASSLGSGQGGEKLFFGSGTQLSVL.

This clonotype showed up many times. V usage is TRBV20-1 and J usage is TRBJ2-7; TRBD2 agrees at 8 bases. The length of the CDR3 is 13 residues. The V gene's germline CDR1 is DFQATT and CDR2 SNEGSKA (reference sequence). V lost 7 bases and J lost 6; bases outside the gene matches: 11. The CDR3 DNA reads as TGCAGTGTGGAGCGGGAGTCATTTTCCGAGCAGTACTTC. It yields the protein CSVERESFSEQYF.

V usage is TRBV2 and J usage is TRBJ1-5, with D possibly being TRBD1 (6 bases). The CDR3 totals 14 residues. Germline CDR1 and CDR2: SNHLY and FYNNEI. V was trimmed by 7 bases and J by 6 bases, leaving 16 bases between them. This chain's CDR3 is CASNDKGEVQPQHF. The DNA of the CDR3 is TGTGCCAGCAACGACAAGGGGGAGGTTCAGCCCCAGCATTTT.

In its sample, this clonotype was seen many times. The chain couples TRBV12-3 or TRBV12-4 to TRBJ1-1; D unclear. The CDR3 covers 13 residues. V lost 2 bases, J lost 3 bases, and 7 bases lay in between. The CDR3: CASSLRSDTEAFF. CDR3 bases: TGTGCCAGCAGTTTACGCTCGGACACTGAAGCTTTCTTT.

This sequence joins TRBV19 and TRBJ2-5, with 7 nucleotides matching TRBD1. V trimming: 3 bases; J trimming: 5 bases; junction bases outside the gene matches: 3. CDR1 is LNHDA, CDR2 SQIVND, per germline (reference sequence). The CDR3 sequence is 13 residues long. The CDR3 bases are TGTGCCAGTAGTATTGGGACAGAGGAGACCCAGTACTTC. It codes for CASSIGTEETQYF.